This T cell receptor (beta chain) was recovered during a study of blood T cell repertoires in COVID-19. This CDR3 is built from 10 residues. The V end lost 5 bases, the J end lost 5 bases, and 3 bases lay between the germline ends. The germline gives CDR1 MNHEY, CDR2 SVGAGI. Under the authors' procedure: Amplified reference gene primers provided the basis for estimating nucleated cell counts. Only in-frame clones appear in the TCRdb table, and some are missing; sequencing was by immunoSEQ multiplex PCR. For V, J and clone size, that table is used; D and trimming come from the DNA. This table has about 220,000 clones, approximately 85% appearing once.

The source of this sequence is a woman between 65 and 79 years old with COVID-19, enrolled during active disease. The sequenced material came from peripheral blood. The V call is TRBV6-5, the J call TRBJ1-2, with no clear D. CDR3 sequence (DNA): TGTGCCAGCAGTCTTTATGGCTACACCTTC. This translates into CASSLYGYTF.